Shown below are 14 T cell receptor beta chains from a single sample sequenced in a study of response to subunit inactivated influenza vaccine. TCRdb reanalysed the RT-PCR reads using MiXCR and keeps one entry per CDR3 protein. This sample has about 240,000 distinct CDR3 sequences, with about 12% found just once. This material consisted of non-naive T cells sorted from PBMCs, taken around two weeks before vaccination. The receptor set was obtained from a man aged 45-65 years who received an inactivated influenza vaccine.

Worth noting for this clonotype: An end of the junction differs from the germline gene, which may be a read error. This chain joins TRBV20-1 and TRBJ2-5; 10 bases are a match to TRBD2. This CDR3 region has 14 residues. Germline lookup yields CDR1 DFQATT and CDR2 SNEGSKA (reference sequence). In DNA, the CDR3 is TGCAGTGCTAGGGGAGCGGGAGGGCCAGGTACCGAAACCTTC. Translation: CSARGAGGPGTETF.

This chain joins TRBV5-1 and TRBJ1-6, with no clear D. The CDR3 covers 15 residues. Germline V gene sequence: CDR1 SGHRS, CDR2 YFSETQ. The V end lost 6 bases, the J end lost 6 bases, and 16 bases lay between the germline ends. CDR3 nucleotide sequence: TGCGCCAGCACCTTAATCGGTGGATCTAATTCACCCCTCCACTTT. This translates into CASTLIGGSNSPLHF.

About this clonotype: A much larger clone lies a single base off, so this may be a read error. V and J are TRBV29-1 and TRBJ2-7, with a tentative D call TRBD1 (5 bases). The CDR3 runs to 13 residues. Between the trimmed V and J ends, which lost 6 bases and 3 bases, there was a span of 15 bases. CDR1 is SQVTM and CDR2 is ANQGSEA in the germline V gene. This chain's CDR3 is CSVWTYENYEQYF. The DNA for the CDR3 is TGCAGCGTCTGGACATACGAGAACTACGAGCAGTACTTC.

The V gene is TRBV28, the J gene TRBJ1-2; D perhaps matches TRBD1 (6 bases). The V gene lost 6 bases and the J gene lost 2 bases, with 10 bases spanning the gap. The CDR3 spans 13 residues. Germline-derived CDR1 and CDR2 are MDHEN and SYDVKM. CDR3 region: CASRPDSNYGYTF. The CDR3, as DNA: TGTGCCAGCAGGCCGGACAGCAACTATGGCTACACCTTC.

This chain uses TRBV7-8 with TRBJ1-1; perhaps TRBD1 as D (5 bases). The CDR3 is 14 residues long. V was trimmed by 1 base and J by 4 bases, leaving 10 bases between them. The germline gives CDR1 SGHVS, CDR2 FQNEAQ. The CDR3 DNA follows: TGTGCCAGCAGCTTAGAACTCAGGGCCACTGAAGCTTTCTTT. Its protein is CASSLELRATEAFF.

The CDR3 reads CSASPGGPEQYF. CDR3 bases: TGCAGTGCTAGCCCGGGGGGGCCCGAGCAGTACTTC. The chain has TRBV20-1 and TRBJ2-7; 8 positions match TRBD2. J gave up 6 bases and V 3 bases, and 4 bases lay outside the gene matches. This CDR3 spans 12 amino acids. Germline CDR1 is DFQATT and CDR2 is SNEGSKA (reference sequence).

The chain combines TRBV5-1 with TRBJ2-7; D is ambiguous. V shed 3 bases and J shed 4 bases, with 11 bases lying between them. Germline loops: CDR1 SGHRS, CDR2 YFSETQ. This CDR3 is built from 13 residues. The CDR3 coding sequence is TGCGCCAGCAGCTCCTACACAAATTACGAGCAGTACTTC. Translation gives CASSSYTNYEQYF.

J is TRBJ2-7 and V is TRBV4-3, with D tentatively TRBD1 (6 bases). This CDR3 spans 16 amino acids. Between the trimmed V and J ends, which lost 1 base and 4 bases, there was a span of 17 bases. Looked up from germline, CDR1 is LGHNA and CDR2 is YSLEER. The CDR3 loop reads CASSQGLGDNYYEQYF. DNA for the CDR3: TGCGCCAGCAGCCAAGGGTTGGGGGACAATTATTACGAGCAGTACTTC.

This clonotype was seen only a few times. V and J are TRBV12-3 or TRBV12-4 and TRBJ2-7; TRBD1 matches at 11 bases. This CDR3 contains 15 residues. V was clipped by 4 bases and J by 5 bases; unmatched bases: 7. The CDR3 region is CASSSRDRGYNEQYF. CDR3 DNA sequence: TGTGCCAGCAGTTCCCGGGACAGGGGGTACAACGAGCAGTACTTC.

CDR3 loop: CASSLAGGPGEAFF. Written as DNA, the CDR3 is TGTGCCAGCAGCTTAGCCGGGGGACCTGGGGAAGCTTTCTTT. V is TRBV7-2 and J is TRBJ1-1; a possible D gene is TRBD1 (5 bases). Germline V gene sequence: CDR1 SGHTA, CDR2 FQGNSA. This CDR3 is built from 14 residues. Trimming shortened V by 0 bases and J by 8 bases, and 13 bases separated the two germline ends.

The chain has TRBV7-2 and TRBJ1-6, with D perhaps matching TRBD1 (6 bases). Germline CDR1 is SGHTA and CDR2 is FQGNSA. The CDR3 extends over 15 amino acids. With 0 bases removed from V and 8 bases from J, the gap between germline ends came to 11 bases. The CDR3 DNA sequence: TGTGCCAGCAGCTTAGCGCGGGGGCGCGATTCACCCCTCCACTTT. This translates into CASSLARGRDSPLHF.

The V and J genes are TRBV6-1 and TRBJ1-2; TRBD1 is a possible D gene (6 bases). The V end lost 7 bases, the J end lost 1 base, and 16 bases lay between the germline ends. CDR1 MNHNS and CDR2 SASEGT come from the germline V gene. This CDR3 contains 15 residues. The CDR3 DNA follows: TGTGCCAGCACTCGAGAGACAGGAATTAACTATGGCTACACCTTC. Encoded protein: CASTRETGINYGYTF.

This rearrangement joins TRBV27 to TRBJ2-1, with 10 bases aligning to TRBD2. CDR3 size: 13 residues. In germline, CDR1 is MNHEY, CDR2 SMNVEV (reference sequence). J was trimmed by 8 bases and V by 6 bases; bases with no gene match: 4. The CDR3 bases are TGTGCCAGCAGGGCTAGCGGGAGCTATGAGCAGTTCTTC. Its translation is CASRASGSYEQFF.

This clonotype was detected only a few times. V and J are TRBV7-2 and TRBJ2-7; D call uncertain. V was trimmed by 1 base and J by 4 bases, leaving 14 bases between them. Looked up from germline, CDR1 is SGHTA and CDR2 is FQGNSA. The CDR3 extends over 15 amino acids. Here the CDR3 reads CASSLDWAGKYEQYF. The CDR3 bases are TGTGCCAGCAGCTTAGATTGGGCAGGAAAATACGAGCAGTACTTC.